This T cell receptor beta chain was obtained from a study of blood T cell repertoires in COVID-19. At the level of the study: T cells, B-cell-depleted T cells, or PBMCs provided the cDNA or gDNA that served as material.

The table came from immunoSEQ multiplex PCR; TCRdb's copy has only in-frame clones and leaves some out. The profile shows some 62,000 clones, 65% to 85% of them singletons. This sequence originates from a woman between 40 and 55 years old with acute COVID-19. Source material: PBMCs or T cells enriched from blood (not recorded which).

The CDR3: CATVAGGTNEQFF. The CDR3 coding sequence is TGTGCCACCGTAGCGGGAGGGACCAATGAGCAGTTCTTC. This chain connects TRBV12-3 or TRBV12-4 to TRBJ2-1, with TRBD2 matching 11 bases. The CDR3 spans 13 residues. Losses at the gene ends were 10 bases for V and 6 bases for J; bases not matched to a gene: 5.